This T cell receptor (beta chain) was recovered during a study of Tregs in tolerant kidney transplant recipients. Findings of the study overall: This study did not directly address biological reproducibility. Expanding Tregs on activated donor B cells appeared to best identify donor-specific TCRbeta clones.

Turning to this clone: Its antigen is currently unknown.

The V gene lost 4 bases and the J gene lost 4 bases, with 5 bases spanning the gap. Per germline, CDR1 MNHEY and CDR2 SVGAGI. The CDR3 is 11 residues long. Clones were sequenced by immunoSEQ multiplex PCR, and TCRdb holds only the in-frame ones, with some missing. The data contain over 50,000 clones, more than 70% of them singletons. This TCR derives from a human donor in good health. Input material: CD4+ T cells from blood. J is TRBJ2-7 and V is TRBV6-5; D is unresolved. CDR3 in DNA: TGTGCCAGCAGTTGGGGTTACGAGCAGTACTTC. Amino acid sequence: CASSWGYEQYF.